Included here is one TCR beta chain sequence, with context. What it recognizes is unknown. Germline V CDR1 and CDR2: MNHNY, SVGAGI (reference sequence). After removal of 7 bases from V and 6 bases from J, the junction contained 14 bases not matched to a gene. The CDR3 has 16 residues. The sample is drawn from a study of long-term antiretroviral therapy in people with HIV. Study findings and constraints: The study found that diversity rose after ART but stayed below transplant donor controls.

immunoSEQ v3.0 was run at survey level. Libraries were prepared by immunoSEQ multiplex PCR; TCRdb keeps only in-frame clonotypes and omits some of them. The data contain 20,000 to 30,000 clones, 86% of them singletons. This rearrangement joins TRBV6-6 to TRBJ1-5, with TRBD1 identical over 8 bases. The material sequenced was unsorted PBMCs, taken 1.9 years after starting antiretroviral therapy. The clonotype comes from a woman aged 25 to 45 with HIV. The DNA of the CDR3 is TGTGCCAGCAATATGGGCAGGGGGCGATCAAGTCAGCCCCAGCATTTT. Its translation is CASNMGRGRSSQPQHF.